One sample yielded the 2 T cell receptor beta chains listed below, sequenced in a study of T cell repertoires in cytomegalovirus infection. MiXCR, run by TCRdb on the reads, gives a single entry per CDR3 protein. Of around 260,000 distinct CDR3 sequences in the sample, under 30% were seen once. The sequencing input was PBMCs. These receptors all stem from a human donor in good health (CMV status not recorded). Some clones in this sample may be carry-over from other donors' samples.

V is TRBV5-6 and J is TRBJ1-2, with TRBD1 identical over 8 bases. The J segment lost 8 bases and the V segment lost 2 bases, leaving 17 bases of the junction unmatched. CDR3 length equals 17 residues. The germline CDR1 and CDR2 sequences are SGHDT and YYEEEE. The CDR3 sequence is CASSFLQGAMGPGGYTF. The CDR3 DNA sequence: TGTGCCAGCAGCTTCCTCCAGGGGGCGATGGGCCCTGGCGGCTACACCTTC.

This clonotype showed up many times. The chain recombines TRBV6-5 with TRBJ1-2; tentative D call: TRBD1 (6 bases). V lost 6 bases and J 2 bases, leaving 10 bases between the germline ends. The germline CDR1 and CDR2 sequences are MNHEY and SVGAGI. The CDR3 runs 13 residues. The CDR3: CASRGTSNYGYTF. The DNA of the CDR3 is TGTGCCAGCAGAGGGACAAGCAACTATGGCTACACCTTC.